Listed here are 13 T cell receptor beta chains from one sample, sequenced in a study of T cells after posttransplantation cyclophosphamide. Assay used: immunoSEQ multiplex PCR; TCRdb lists only in-frame clones, some missing. The sample shows roughly 41,000 clones, none of them appearing just once. The sample was PBMCs. The receptors come from a man in his thirties or forties in good health and a related stem cell transplant donor.

This clone appeared a few times. The chain carries TRBV12-3 or TRBV12-4 and TRBJ1-2; D possibly corresponds to TRBD1 (6 bases). V shed 4 bases and J shed 5 bases, with 8 bases lying between them. This CDR3 spans 12 amino acids. The CDR3 reads CASSSRGYGYTF. CDR3 DNA: TGTGCCAGCAGTTCCAGGGGTTATGGCTACACCTTC.

There are many counts of this clone. The V gene is TRBV6-4, the J gene TRBJ2-7; TRBD1 matches at 8 bases. Germline V gene sequence: CDR1 MRHNA, CDR2 SNTAGT. The CDR3 totals 13 residues. Trimming at V came to 5 bases and at J to 9 bases, leaving 9 bases not matched to a gene. Here the CDR3 reads CASSPSETGVQYF. In nucleotides, the CDR3 is TGTGCCAGCAGTCCATCGGAGACAGGGGTGCAGTACTTC.

This clone was seen ten or more times. The J gene is TRBJ2-1, the V gene TRBV25-1; TRBD2 aligns across 7 bases. This CDR3 is 12 amino acids long. The germline gives CDR1 MGHDK, CDR2 SYGVNS. The J segment lost 8 bases and the V segment lost 10 bases, leaving 8 bases of the junction unmatched. The CDR3 loop reads CATRGEGHEQFF. The CDR3 DNA reads TGTGCCACCCGCGGGGAGGGTCATGAGCAGTTCTTC.

This clone was detected many times. The chain is built from TRBV2 and TRBJ1-2; D is possibly TRBD1 (6 bases). This CDR3 is 13 amino acids long. Looked up from germline, CDR1 is SNHLY and CDR2 is FYNNEI. V was clipped by 3 bases and J by 4 bases, with 9 bases between them. CDR3 in amino acids: CASSEGTSYGYTF. Here the CDR3 DNA reads TGTGCCAGCAGTGAGGGGACAAGCTATGGCTACACCTTC.

This clone was detected ten times or more. This chain joins TRBV2 and TRBJ1-2; 7 nucleotides line up with TRBD1. Unmatched junction bases numbered 7, after V lost 6 bases and J lost 6 bases. Germline V gene lookup returns CDR1 SNHLY and CDR2 FYNNEI. The CDR3 loop spans 13 amino acids. CDR3 residues: CASSRDRSHGYTF. The CDR3, as DNA: TGTGCCAGCAGCCGGGACAGATCCCATGGCTACACCTTC.

At least ten counts were recorded for this clone. This rearrangement joins TRBV7-9 to TRBJ2-1; TRBD2 might be the D (7 bases). CDR1 and CDR2 from the germline V gene are SEHNR and FQNEAQ (reference sequence). This CDR3 spans 14 amino acids. V lost 9 bases, J lost 1 base, and 13 bases lay in between. CDR3 nucleotides: TGTGCCAGTGGGGGGGCGTCTTCCTACAATGAGCAGTTCTTC. Translated, it gives CASGGASSYNEQFF.

This clone was seen many times. This chain uses TRBV24-1 with TRBJ2-1, with D perhaps being TRBD1 or TRBD2 (5 bases each). The CDR3 length is 19 residues. Per germline, CDR1 KGHDR and CDR2 SFDVKD. V shed 2 bases and J shed 4 bases, with 23 bases lying between them. The CDR3 region is CATSDSLWSRGDLYNEQFF. The CDR3 DNA follows: TGTGCCACCAGTGATTCGCTCTGGAGTAGGGGAGATCTATACAATGAGCAGTTCTTC.

This clone was recorded a few times. The chain recombines TRBV6-1 with TRBJ2-3; D gene ambiguous. V lost 8 bases, J lost 3 bases, and 6 bases lay in between. CDR1 and CDR2 from the germline V gene are MNHNS and SASEGT. The CDR3 has 11 residues. The CDR3 bases are TGTGCCAGCGTCCTTACAGATACGCAGTATTTT. Amino acid sequence: CASVLTDTQYF.

In this sample, this clone turned up many times. The chain joins TRBV12-3 or TRBV12-4 to TRBJ2-4, with 10 bases lining up with TRBD1. J lost 8 bases, V lost 2 bases, and 6 bases had no gene match. CDR3 length equals 15 residues. The CDR3 loop is CASSLRTGGKDIQYF. CDR3 coding DNA: TGTGCCAGCAGTTTACGGACAGGGGGTAAGGACATTCAGTACTTC.

Ten or more counts support this clone. The chain uses TRBV5-1 and TRBJ2-5, with 9 bases lining up with TRBD1. Germline V CDR1 and CDR2: SGHRS, YFSETQ. This CDR3 has 14 amino acids. After removal of 2 bases from V and 5 bases from J, the junction contained 4 bases not matched to a gene. The CDR3 bases are TGCGCCAGCAGCTTTCACAGGGGGCCGGAGACCCAGTACTTC. It codes for CASSFHRGPETQYF. Supplemented by reference TRBV5-1 and TRBJ2-5, the full variable domain reads KAGVTQTPRYLIKTRGQQVTLSCSPISGHRSVSWYQQTPGQGLQFLFEYFSETQRNKGNFPGRFSGRQFSNSRSEMNVSTLELGDSALYLCASSFHRGPETQYFGPGTRLLVL.

There are many counts of this clone. V and J are TRBV7-8 and TRBJ1-1, with 8 bases fitting TRBD1. CDR3 length: 13 amino acids. V dropped 2 bases and J dropped 6; count of bases not matched to a gene: 2. Germline CDR1 and CDR2: SGHVS and FQNEAQ. CDR3 region: CASSLIQGAEAFF. CDR3 DNA: TGTGCCAGCAGCTTAATACAGGGGGCTGAAGCTTTCTTT.

This clone occurred many times. The genes are TRBV19 and TRBJ1-3; D not certain. The ends were cut back, 6 bases at V and 0 bases at J, with 18 bases in the middle. CDR1 LNHDA and CDR2 SQIVND come from the germline V gene (reference sequence). This CDR3 comprises 17 residues. The CDR3 DNA sequence: TGTGCCAGTAGCAACCGCGGCCCAAACCTCTCTGGAAACACCATATATTTT. Translated, it gives CASSNRGPNLSGNTIYF.

This clone was observed at least ten times. V usage is TRBV11-3 and J usage is TRBJ2-7; no clear D gene. Germline CDR1 reads SGHNT; CDR2 reads YENEEA. CDR3 length: 14 amino acids. V was shortened by 1 base and J by 1 base, with 8 bases between the two germline ends. Here the CDR3 reads CASSLGPSSYEQYF. The CDR3, as DNA: TGTGCCAGCAGCTTAGGGCCCAGTTCCTACGAGCAGTACTTC. The whole variable domain, remainder taken from reference TRBV11-3 and TRBJ2-7, is EAGVVQSPRYKIIEKKQPVAFWCNPISGHNTLYWYLQNLGQGPELLIRYENEEAVDDSQLPKDRFSAERLKGVDSTLKIQPAELGDSAVYLCASSLGPSSYEQYFGPGTRLTVT.